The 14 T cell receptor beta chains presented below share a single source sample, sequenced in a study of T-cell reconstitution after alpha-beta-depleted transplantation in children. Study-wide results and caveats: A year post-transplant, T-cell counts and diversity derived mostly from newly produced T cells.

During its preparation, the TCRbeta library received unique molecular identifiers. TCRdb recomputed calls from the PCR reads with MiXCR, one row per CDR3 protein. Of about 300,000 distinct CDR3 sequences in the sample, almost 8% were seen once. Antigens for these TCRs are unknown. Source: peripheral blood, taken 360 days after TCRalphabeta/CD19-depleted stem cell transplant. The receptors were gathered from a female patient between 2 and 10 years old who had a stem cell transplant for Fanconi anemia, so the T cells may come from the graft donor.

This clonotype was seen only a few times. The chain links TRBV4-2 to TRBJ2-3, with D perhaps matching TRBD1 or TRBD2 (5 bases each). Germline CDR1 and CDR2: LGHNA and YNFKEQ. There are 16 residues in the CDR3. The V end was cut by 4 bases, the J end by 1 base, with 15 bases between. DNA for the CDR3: TGTGCCAGCAGCCCGGGGCTTCCTTCTGGCACAGATACGCAGTATTTT. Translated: CASSPGLPSGTDTQYF.

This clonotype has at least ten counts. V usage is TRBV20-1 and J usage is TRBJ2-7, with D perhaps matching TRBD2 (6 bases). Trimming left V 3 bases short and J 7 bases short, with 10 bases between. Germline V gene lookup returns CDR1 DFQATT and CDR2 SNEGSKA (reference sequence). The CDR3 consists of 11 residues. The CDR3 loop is CSAREGREQYV. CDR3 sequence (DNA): TGCAGTGCTAGGGAGGGGAGGGAGCAGTACGTC.

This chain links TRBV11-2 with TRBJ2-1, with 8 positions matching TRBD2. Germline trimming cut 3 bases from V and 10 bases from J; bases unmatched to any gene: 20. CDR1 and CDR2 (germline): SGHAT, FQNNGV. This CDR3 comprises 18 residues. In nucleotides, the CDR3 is TGTGCCAGCAGCTTTCCTTCCCGCGGTGAGCGGGAGACTTACGAGCAGTTCTTC. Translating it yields CASSFPSRGERETYEQFF.

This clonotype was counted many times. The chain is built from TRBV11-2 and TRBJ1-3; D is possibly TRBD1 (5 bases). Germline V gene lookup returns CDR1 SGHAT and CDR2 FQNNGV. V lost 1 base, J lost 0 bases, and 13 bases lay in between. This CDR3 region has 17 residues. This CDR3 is CASSLVDSPYSGNTIYF. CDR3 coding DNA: TGTGCCAGCAGCTTAGTAGACAGCCCCTACTCTGGAAACACCATATATTTT.

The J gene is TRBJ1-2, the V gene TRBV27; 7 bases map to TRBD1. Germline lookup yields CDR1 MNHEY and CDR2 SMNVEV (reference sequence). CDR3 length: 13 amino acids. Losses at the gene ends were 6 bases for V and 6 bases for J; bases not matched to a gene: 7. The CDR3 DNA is TGTGCCAGCAGGACAGGGACCACCAATGGCTACACCTTC. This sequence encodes CASRTGTTNGYTF.

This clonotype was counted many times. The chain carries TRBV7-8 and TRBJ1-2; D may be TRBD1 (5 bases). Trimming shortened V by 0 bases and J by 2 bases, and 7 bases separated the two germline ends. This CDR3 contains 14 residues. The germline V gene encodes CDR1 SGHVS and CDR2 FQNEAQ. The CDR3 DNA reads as TGTGCCAGCAGCTTAGCGCGACAGAACTATGGCTACACCTTC. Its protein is CASSLARQNYGYTF.

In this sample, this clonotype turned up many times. The CDR3 DNA sequence: TGTGCCAGCAGTGTGACAGGGCGAACCTACGAGCAGTACGTC. Translation: CASSVTGRTYEQYV. The chain links TRBV28 to TRBJ2-7, with 7 bases lining up with TRBD1. Germline lookup yields CDR1 MDHEN and CDR2 SYDVKM. The ends lost 5 bases at V and 2 bases at J; junction bases unmatched: 6. The CDR3 covers 14 residues.

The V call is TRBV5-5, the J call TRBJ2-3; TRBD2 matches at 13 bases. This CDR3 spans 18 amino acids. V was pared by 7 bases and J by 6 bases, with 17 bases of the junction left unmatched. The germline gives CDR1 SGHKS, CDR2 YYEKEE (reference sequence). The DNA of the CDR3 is TGTGCCAGCGGTGGACTAGCGGGGGCCCTACTCGGGGGGGATACGCAGTATTTT. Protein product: CASGGLAGALLGGDTQYF.

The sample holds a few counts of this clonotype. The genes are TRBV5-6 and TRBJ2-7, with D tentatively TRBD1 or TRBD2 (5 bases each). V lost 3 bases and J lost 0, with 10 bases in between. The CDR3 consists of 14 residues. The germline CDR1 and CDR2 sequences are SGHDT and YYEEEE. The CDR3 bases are TGTGCCAGCAGCTCCGGGACGAGCTCCTACGAGCAGTACTTC. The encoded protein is CASSSGTSSYEQYF.

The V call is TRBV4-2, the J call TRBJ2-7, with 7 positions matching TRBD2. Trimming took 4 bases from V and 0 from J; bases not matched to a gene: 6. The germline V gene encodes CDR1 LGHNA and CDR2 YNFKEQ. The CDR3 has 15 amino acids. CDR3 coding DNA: TGTGCCAGCAGCCGTTCTTCTAGCGGCTCCTACGAGCAGTACTTC. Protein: CASSRSSSGSYEQYF.

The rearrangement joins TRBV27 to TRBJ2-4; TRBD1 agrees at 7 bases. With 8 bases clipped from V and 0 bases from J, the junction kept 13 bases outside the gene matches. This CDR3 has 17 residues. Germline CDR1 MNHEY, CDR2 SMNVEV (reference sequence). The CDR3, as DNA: TGTGCCAGCGACCCAGGGACAGAACAGCTAGCCAAAAACATTCAGTACTTC. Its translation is CASDPGTEQLAKNIQYF.

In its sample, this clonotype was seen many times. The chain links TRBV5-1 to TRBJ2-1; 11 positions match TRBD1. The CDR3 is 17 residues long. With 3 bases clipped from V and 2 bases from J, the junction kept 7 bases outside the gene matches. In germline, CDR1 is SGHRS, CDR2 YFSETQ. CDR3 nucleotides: TGCGCCAGCAGCTCCGGGACAGGGGGGTTTACCTACAATGAGCAGTTCTTC. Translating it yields CASSSGTGGFTYNEQFF.

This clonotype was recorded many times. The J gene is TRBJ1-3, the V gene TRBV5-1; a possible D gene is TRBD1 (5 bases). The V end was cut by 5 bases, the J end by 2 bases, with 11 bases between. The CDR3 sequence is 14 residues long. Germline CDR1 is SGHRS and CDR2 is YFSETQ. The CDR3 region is CASSEAGPGNTIYF. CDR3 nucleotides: TGCGCCAGCAGTGAGGCAGGGCCTGGAAACACCATATATTTT.

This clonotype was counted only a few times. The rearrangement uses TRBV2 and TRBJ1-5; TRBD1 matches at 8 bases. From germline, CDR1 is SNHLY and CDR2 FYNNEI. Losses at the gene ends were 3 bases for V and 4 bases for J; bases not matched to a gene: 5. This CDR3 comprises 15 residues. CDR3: CASSDEQGVNQPQHF. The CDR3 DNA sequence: TGTGCCAGCAGTGACGAACAGGGGGTAAATCAGCCCCAGCATTTT.